Included here is one T cell receptor beta chain sequence, with context. This sample is drawn from a study of T cell changes during pregnancy in multiple sclerosis. Produced via immunoSEQ multiplex PCR; TCRdb's table is partial and in-frame only. This sample has tens of thousands of clones, with 85% to 95% found just once. The CDR3 spans 16 residues. The germline V gene encodes CDR1 MDHEN and CDR2 SYDVKM. J was trimmed by 4 bases and V by 6 bases; bases with no gene match: 12. This specimen consisted of peripheral blood, obtained in the first trimester of pregnancy. The chain employs TRBV28 and TRBJ2-5, with TRBD1 identical over 9 bases. The source is a female donor with multiple sclerosis, enrolled in a pregnancy study. The DNA for the CDR3 is TGTGCCAGCAGGGCCTCTGGGACAGGGTTAATAGAGACCCAGTACTTC. Amino acids: CASRASGTGLIETQYF.